At least ten counts were recorded for the clone carrying this T cell receptor beta chain. The target antigen is unknown. Extraction yielded total RNA from whole blood (unfractionated). This specimen belongs to a study of human T cells and chemical hapten exposure. Study observations and caveats: TCRs at high frequency, those above 1 in 1000, did not change with DPC sensitization.

Unique molecular identifiers were affixed to discrete cDNA molecules within the library. Authors' methods: There were a median of approximately 96,000 TCRs per sample, with a range from roughly 23,224 to 750,000. TCRdb passed the reads through MiXCR, listing each CDR3 protein once. The V and J calls were not made by the authors but by TCRdb's processing. Counted here are roughly 120,000 distinct CDR3 sequences, around 8.5% occurring once; the ten biggest clones make up about 1.4%. The sample consisted of whole blood. The sequence was collected from a human donor in good health. Some clones in this sample may be carry-over from other donors' samples.

The CDR3 DNA is TGTGCCAGCAGTCCCATTAATTCACCCCTCCACTTT. Its protein product is CASSPINSPLHF. This chain connects TRBV27 to TRBJ1-6; no firm D call. The CDR3 is 12 amino acids. The V gene lost 5 bases and the J gene lost 6 bases, with 5 bases spanning the gap. Germline CDR1 MNHEY, CDR2 SMNVEV (reference sequence).